The T cell receptor (beta chain) described here comes from a study of Graves' ophthalmopathy and Graves' hyperthyroidism. As the template, RNA transcripts were used to amplify TCR beta CDR3 regions. The workflow started with a first-round RT-PCR run with HTBI primers and then moved on to a second-round multiplex PCR. Each CDR3 protein is one row after TCRdb ran MiXCR on the multiplex PCR reads. This sample has about 640,000 distinct CDR3 sequences, with roughly 41% found just once. The CDR3 extends over 15 amino acids. The germline CDR1 and CDR2 sequences are SGHTA and FQGNSA. V lost 6 bases, J lost 2 bases, and 4 bases stayed unmatched.

The sequencing input was peripheral blood. J is TRBJ2-6 and V is TRBV7-2; 7 bases line up with TRBD2. The TCR was taken from an adult man with Graves' ophthalmopathy. The CDR3 here is CASSSGGTGANVLTF. In nucleotides, the CDR3 is TGTGCCAGCAGTTCGGGGGGAACTGGGGCCAACGTCCTGACTTTC.